The 27 T cell receptor beta chains below come from one sample, sequenced in a study of control samples from healthy donors and cancer patients. The protocol was immunoSEQ multiplex PCR, while the TCRdb copy is restricted to in-frame clones and leaves out a portion. The top ten clones hold under 7% of a sample with roughly 150,000 clones, 80% to 95% of them seen once. The sequencing input was blood. These receptors came from a man between 18 and 35 years old in good health.

This sequence joins TRBV4-3 and TRBJ2-7, with TRBD1 matching 8 bases. In germline, CDR1 is LGHNA, CDR2 YSLEER. The CDR3 consists of 13 residues. V shed 4 bases and J 2 bases; nucleotides not matched to a gene: 1. The CDR3 DNA follows: TGCGCCAGCAGCCTGACAGGGGCCTACGAGCAGTACTTC. Translated, it gives CASSLTGAYEQYF.

V is TRBV4-2 and J is TRBJ1-1, with a possible D match to TRBD1 (5 bases). This CDR3 is 18 amino acids long. The ends were cut back, 0 bases at V and 0 bases at J, with 17 bases in the middle. The germline gives CDR1 LGHNA, CDR2 YNFKEQ. The CDR3 here is CASSQDLEGRGVNTEAFF. Written as DNA, the CDR3 is TGTGCCAGCAGCCAAGATCTTGAGGGGCGTGGGGTGAACACTGAAGCTTTCTTT.

As DNA, the CDR3 is TGTGCCAGTAGGCTGGGACAGGGGGTTTACACCTTC. Residues: CASRLGQGVYTF. The chain links TRBV3-1 (or the pseudogene TRBV3-2) to TRBJ1-2, with 11 bases that match TRBD1. Per the germline V gene, CDR1 is LGHDT and CDR2 is YNNKEL (reference sequence). The J segment lost 11 bases and the V segment lost 9 bases, leaving 8 bases of the junction unmatched. The CDR3 runs to 12 residues.

On this clone: Other DNA sequences in the same sample also yield this CDR3. This chain joins TRBV5-1 and TRBJ2-7; unclear D gene. The V gene's germline CDR1 is SGHRS and CDR2 YFSETQ. Deletions cut 4 bases from V and 0 bases from J, with 5 bases between. The CDR3 contains 12 residues. The CDR3 DNA follows: TGCGCCAGCAGCACGGGCTCCTACGAGCAGTACTTC. Protein: CASSTGSYEQYF.

Here the CDR3 DNA reads TGTGCCAGTAGTTCCGACAGATACTCCTACGAGCAGTACTTC. It specifies CASSSDRYSYEQYF. The V gene is TRBV19, the J gene TRBJ2-7, with D possibly matching TRBD1 (5 bases). Germline V gives CDR1 LNHDA, CDR2 SQIVND (reference sequence). V was pared by 5 bases and J by 0 bases, with 11 bases between. CDR3 length equals 14 residues. Full variable domain (missing parts from reference TRBV19 and TRBJ2-7): DGGITQSPKYLFRKEGQNVTLSCEQNLNHDAMYWYRQDPGQGLRLIYYSQIVNDFQKGDIAEGYSVSREKKESFPLTVTSAQKNPTAFYLCASSSDRYSYEQYFGPGTRLTVT.

The chain couples TRBV3-1 (or the pseudogene TRBV3-2) to TRBJ1-3; D not certain. Trimming left V 0 bases short and J 0 bases short, with 9 bases between. In germline, CDR1 is LGHDT, CDR2 YNNKEL (reference sequence). The CDR3 totals 16 residues. The CDR3 protein is CASSQDARSSGNTIYF. CDR3 in DNA: TGTGCCAGCAGCCAAGATGCGAGGAGCTCTGGAAACACCATATATTTT.

This chain joins TRBV11-2 and TRBJ2-2, with no clear D. CDR1 is SGHAT, CDR2 FQNNGV, per germline. The CDR3 is made up of 15 amino acids. Trimming left V 0 bases short and J 7 bases short, with 12 bases between. DNA of the CDR3: TGTGCCAGCAGCTTAGATCGCGGATTCCTCGGGGAGCTGTTTTTT. Translated, it gives CASSLDRGFLGELFF.

The genes are TRBV25-1 and TRBJ1-4; TRBD1 might be the D (5 bases). This CDR3 is 14 amino acids long. Trimming removed 1 base from V and 5 bases from J, with 8 bases in between. In germline, CDR1 is MGHDK, CDR2 SYGVNS. The CDR3: CASSEFTGNEKLFF. DNA for the CDR3: TGTGCCAGCAGTGAATTTACAGGCAATGAAAAACTGTTTTTT.

This rearrangement joins TRBV30 to TRBJ1-4; unclear D gene. Germline V gene data show CDR1 as GTSNPN and CDR2 as SVGIG (reference sequence). V gave up 3 bases and J gave up 0 bases, with 11 bases separating them. This CDR3 has 15 residues. CDR3 nucleotides: TGTGCCTGGAGCCCCAAAGATGCAACTAATGAAAAACTGTTTTTT. It is translated as CAWSPKDATNEKLFF. Full variable domain (missing parts from reference TRBV30 and TRBJ1-4): SQTIHQWPATLVQPVGSPLSLECTVEGTSNPNLYWYRQAAGRGLQLLFYSVGIGQISSEVPQNLSASRPQDRQFILSSKKLLLSDSGFYLCAWSPKDATNEKLFFGSGTQLSVL.

The chain uses TRBV29-1 and TRBJ1-3; possibly TRBD1 for D (6 bases). There are 13 residues in the CDR3. V was pared by 1 base and J by 7 bases, with 11 bases between. Looked up from germline, CDR1 is SQVTM and CDR2 is ANQGSEA. The CDR3 is CSVEVSGGNTIYF. CDR3 in DNA: TGCAGCGTTGAAGTGTCCGGGGGCAACACCATATATTTT.

The chain couples TRBV29-1 to TRBJ2-7; 9 bases are shared with TRBD2. CDR3 length: 13 residues. Germline loops: CDR1 SQVTM, CDR2 ANQGSEA. Losses at the gene ends were 5 bases for V and 4 bases for J; bases not matched to a gene: 6. The CDR3 sequence is CSVSAGGEYEQYF. In nucleotides, the CDR3 is TGCAGCGTTTCGGCGGGAGGGGAGTACGAGCAGTACTTC.

The J gene is TRBJ1-1, the V gene TRBV6-1, with D possibly being TRBD1 (6 bases). This CDR3 is built from 16 residues. The germline V and J ends were trimmed by 4 bases and 1 base, with 16 bases remaining between them. Germline-derived CDR1 and CDR2 are MNHNS and SASEGT. CDR3 sequence (DNA): TGTGCCAGCAGTGTCTCCAGGGGAGAACCGAACACTGAAGCTTTCTTT. Protein sequence: CASSVSRGEPNTEAFF.

V and J are TRBV4-1 and TRBJ2-2, with 8 bases fitting TRBD2. The germline V gene encodes CDR1 MGHRA and CDR2 YSYEKL. This CDR3 has 14 residues. After removal of 3 bases from V and 7 bases from J, the junction contained 4 bases not matched to a gene. The CDR3 nucleotides read TGCGCCAGCAGCCACGCTCTAGCGGGCGGGGAGCTGTTTTTT. It specifies CASSHALAGGELFF.

The chain recombines TRBV18 with TRBJ1-5; maybe TRBD1 (6 bases). This CDR3 is 14 amino acids long. V was shortened by 0 bases and J by 7 bases, with 10 bases between the two germline ends. Germline CDR1 KGHSH, CDR2 LQKENI. The CDR3 sequence: CASSPPGGRQPQHF. The CDR3, as DNA: TGTGCCAGCTCACCACCCGGGGGGCGCCAGCCCCAGCATTTT.

The chain has TRBV6-1 and TRBJ2-7; tentative D call: TRBD2 (6 bases). Germline lookup yields CDR1 MNHNS and CDR2 SASEGT. The length of the CDR3 is 16 residues. Deletions cut 4 bases from V and 5 bases from J, with 21 bases between. The CDR3 is CASSGRVAATQHEQYF. The CDR3, as DNA: TGTGCCAGCAGTGGCCGGGTAGCGGCTACCCAACACGAGCAGTACTTC.

The gene calls are TRBV7-9 and TRBJ1-5; no clear D. V lost 1 base, J lost 8 bases, and 9 bases lay in between. CDR3 length: 13 residues. CDR1 and CDR2 from the germline V gene are SEHNR and FQNEAQ (reference sequence). The CDR3 nucleotides are TGTGCCAGCAGCTTAGATGGGGATAAGCCCCAGCATTTT. This encodes CASSLDGDKPQHF.

The rearrangement joins TRBV28 to TRBJ1-1; D unclear. From germline, CDR1 is MDHEN and CDR2 SYDVKM. The CDR3 extends over 12 amino acids. The germline V and J ends were trimmed by 10 bases and 3 bases, with 12 bases remaining between them. Written as DNA, the CDR3 is TGTGCCACCGACCGGGAGTACACTGAAGCTTTCTTT. Protein sequence: CATDREYTEAFF.

The rearrangement links TRBV4-3 to TRBJ1-5, with D perhaps TRBD1 (6 bases). Germline CDR1 reads LGHNA; CDR2 reads YSLEER. This CDR3 is built from 15 residues. V gave up 4 bases and J gave up 2 bases, with 12 bases separating them. The CDR3 loop reads CASSRYSGGNQPQHF. In DNA, the CDR3 is TGCGCCAGCAGCCGGTACTCAGGGGGCAATCAGCCCCAGCATTTT.

V and J are TRBV4-1 and TRBJ1-1, with D possibly matching TRBD1 (6 bases). CDR3 length: 15 residues. V lost 1 base to trimming and J lost 1 base, with 10 bases between them. Germline V CDR1 and CDR2: MGHRA, YSYEKL. Here the CDR3 reads CASSQVPGANTEAFF. In DNA, the CDR3 is TGCGCCAGCAGCCAAGTACCGGGGGCGAACACTGAAGCTTTCTTT.

J is TRBJ1-2 and V is TRBV29-1, with D perhaps matching TRBD1 (5 bases). CDR3 length: 11 amino acids. Germline V gene sequence: CDR1 SQVTM, CDR2 ANQGSEA. Trimming cost V 7 bases and J 10 bases, with 16 bases left between them. The CDR3 DNA follows: TGCAGCGGCTATCGGGACCAATACTACACCTTC. It specifies CSGYRDQYYTF. The variable domain in full, with the rest retrieved from reference TRBV29-1 and TRBJ1-2, is SAVISQKPSRDICQRGTSLTIQCQVDSQVTMMFWYRQQPGQSLTLIATANQGSEATYESGFVIDKFPISRPNLTFSTLTVSNMSPEDSSIYLCSGYRDQYYTFGSGTRLTVV.

CDR3 in DNA: TGTGCCAGCAGCCCGGTGACCTGGATGGGTACTGAAGCTTTCTTT. Its translation is CASSPVTWMGTEAFF. The chain is built from TRBV3-1 (or the pseudogene TRBV3-2) and TRBJ1-1; no definite D call. Between the trimmed V and J ends, which lost 4 bases and 5 bases, there was a span of 17 bases. The germline CDR1 and CDR2 sequences are LGHDT and YNNKEL (reference sequence). The CDR3 sequence is 15 residues long.

The rearrangement joins TRBV6-2 or TRBV6-3 to TRBJ2-7, with 7 bases fitting TRBD1. The germline V gene encodes CDR1 MNHEY and CDR2 SVGEGT. The CDR3 loop spans 15 amino acids. With 5 bases clipped from V and 5 bases from J, the junction kept 12 bases outside the gene matches. As DNA, the CDR3 is TGTGCCAGCAGTACCCAGGGGGTTGCGAGGAACGAGCAGTACTTC. Protein sequence: CASSTQGVARNEQYF.

The V and J genes are TRBV7-3 and TRBJ2-2; D unresolved. Trimming cost V 4 bases and J 0 bases, with 3 bases left between them. The germline V gene encodes CDR1 SGHTA and CDR2 FQGTGA. The CDR3 totals 13 residues. The CDR3 region has the DNA TGTGCCAGCAGCTCATCGAACACCGGGGAGCTGTTTTTT. As protein: CASSSSNTGELFF. Drawing the rest from reference TRBV7-3 and TRBJ2-2, the complete variable domain is GAGVSQTPSNKVTEKGKYVELRCDPISGHTALYWYRQSLGQGPEFLIYFQGTGAADDSGLPNDRFFAVRPEGSVSTLKIQRTERGDSAVYLCASSSSNTGELFFGEGSRLTVL.

The chain carries TRBV13 and TRBJ1-1; no clear D gene. The CDR3 consists of 14 residues. Trimming stripped 0 bases from V and 4 bases from J, with 9 bases between. The germline CDR1 and CDR2 sequences are PRHDT and FYEKMQ (reference sequence). The CDR3 DNA follows: TGTGCCAGCAGCTTAGGGGGGTCTGGCACTGAAGCTTTCTTT. Its translation: CASSLGGSGTEAFF.

This chain's CDR3 is CASSFGLAGAGDEQYF. The CDR3 nucleotides read TGTGCCAGCAGTTTCGGACTAGCGGGAGCGGGGGACGAGCAGTACTTC. J is TRBJ2-7 and V is TRBV28; 13 bases fit TRBD2. Germline lookup yields CDR1 MDHEN and CDR2 SYDVKM. CDR3 length: 16 amino acids. The ends lost 3 bases at V and 5 bases at J; junction bases unmatched: 7.

A single count supports this clone. This chain uses TRBV11-2 with TRBJ2-5; D uncertain. The CDR3 is 15 residues long. The V gene's germline CDR1 is SGHAT and CDR2 FQNNGV. The V and J ends lost 1 base and 2 bases respectively, with 11 bases between them. CDR3: CASSLGLGKQETQYF. In DNA, the CDR3 is TGTGCCAGCAGCTTAGGACTGGGGAAGCAAGAGACCCAGTACTTC.

This clone was counted once. The chain joins TRBV6-5 to TRBJ2-5; perhaps D is TRBD1 or TRBD2 (5 bases each). Trimming left V 6 bases short and J 5 bases short, with 10 bases between. The CDR3 covers 12 residues. Germline CDR1 reads MNHEY; CDR2 reads SVGAGI. The CDR3 DNA follows: TGTGCCAGCAGCTCAGGGACCGAGACCCAGTACTTC. Its protein is CASSSGTETQYF.